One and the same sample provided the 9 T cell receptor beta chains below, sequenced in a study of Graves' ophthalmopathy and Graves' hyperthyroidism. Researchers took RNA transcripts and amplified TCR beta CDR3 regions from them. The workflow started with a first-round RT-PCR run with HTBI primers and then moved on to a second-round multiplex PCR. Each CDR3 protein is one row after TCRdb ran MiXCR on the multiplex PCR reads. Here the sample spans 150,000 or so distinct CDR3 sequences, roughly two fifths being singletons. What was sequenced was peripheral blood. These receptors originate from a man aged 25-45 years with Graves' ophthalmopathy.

This CDR3 reads CASRRRTDNLSYTF. The CDR3 DNA is TGTGCCAGCAGGCGAAGGACAGACAATTTAAGCTACACCTTC. This chain links TRBV12-3 or TRBV12-4 with TRBJ1-2; a weak D match, TRBD1 (6 bases). The CDR3 is made up of 14 amino acids. V lost 6 bases to trimming and J lost 9 bases, with 20 bases between them.

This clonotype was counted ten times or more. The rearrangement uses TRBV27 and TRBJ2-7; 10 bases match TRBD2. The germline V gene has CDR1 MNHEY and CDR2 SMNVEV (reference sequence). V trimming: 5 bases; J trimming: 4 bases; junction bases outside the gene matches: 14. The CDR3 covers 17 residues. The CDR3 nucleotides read TGTGCCAGCAGTCGCACGAGATGGACTAGCGGAATGTACGAGCAGTACTTC. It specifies CASSRTRWTSGMYEQYF.

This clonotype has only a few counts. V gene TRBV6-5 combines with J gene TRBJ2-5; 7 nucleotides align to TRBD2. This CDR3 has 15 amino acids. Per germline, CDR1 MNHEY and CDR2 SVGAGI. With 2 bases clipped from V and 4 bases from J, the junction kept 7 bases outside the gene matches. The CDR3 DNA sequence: TGTGCCAGCAGTTACGACAAGGGAGGGTCAGAGACCCAGTACTTC. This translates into CASSYDKGGSETQYF.

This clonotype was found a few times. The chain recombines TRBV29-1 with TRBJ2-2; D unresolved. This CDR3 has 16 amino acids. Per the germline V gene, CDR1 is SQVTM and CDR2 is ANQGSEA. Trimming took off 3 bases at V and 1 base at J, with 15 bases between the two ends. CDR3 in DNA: TGCAGCGTTGACCTCGGACGAACCGAGAACACCGGGGAGCTGTTTTTT. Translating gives CSVDLGRTENTGELFF.

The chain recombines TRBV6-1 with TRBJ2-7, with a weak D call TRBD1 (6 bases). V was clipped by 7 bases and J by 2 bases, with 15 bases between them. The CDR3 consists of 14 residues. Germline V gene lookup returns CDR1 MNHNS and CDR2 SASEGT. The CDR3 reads CASTNRQAPYEQYF. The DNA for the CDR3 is TGTGCCAGCACCAACCGACAGGCCCCCTACGAGCAGTACTTC.

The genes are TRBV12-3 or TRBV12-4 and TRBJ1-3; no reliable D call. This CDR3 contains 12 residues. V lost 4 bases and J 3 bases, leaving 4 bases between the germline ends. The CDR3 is CASSWIGNTIYF. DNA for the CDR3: TGTGCCAGCAGTTGGATTGGAAACACCATATATTTT.

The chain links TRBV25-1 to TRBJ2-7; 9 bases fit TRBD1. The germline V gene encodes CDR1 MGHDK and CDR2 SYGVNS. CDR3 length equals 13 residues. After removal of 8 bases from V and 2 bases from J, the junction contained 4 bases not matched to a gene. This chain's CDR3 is CASRDRATYEQYF. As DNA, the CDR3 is TGTGCCAGCCGGGACAGGGCCACCTACGAGCAGTACTTC.

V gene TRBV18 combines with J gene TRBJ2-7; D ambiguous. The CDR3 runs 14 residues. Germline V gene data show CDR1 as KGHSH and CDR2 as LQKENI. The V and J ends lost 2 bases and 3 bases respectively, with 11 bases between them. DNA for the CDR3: TGTGCCAGCTCACCAGGCCAGTCAAACTACGAGCAGTACTTC. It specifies CASSPGQSNYEQYF.

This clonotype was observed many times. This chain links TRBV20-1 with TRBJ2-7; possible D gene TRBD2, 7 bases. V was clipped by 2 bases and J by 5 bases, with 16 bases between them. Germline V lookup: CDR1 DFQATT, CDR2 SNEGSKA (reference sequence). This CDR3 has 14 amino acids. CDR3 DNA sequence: TGCAGTGCTAGACCCGGGGGGAGGGGGGACGAGCAGTACTTC. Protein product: CSARPGGRGDEQYF.